These 20 T cell receptor beta chains were sequenced from one sample in a study of blood T cells in healthy people across ages. A second PCR, run for about 6 to 11 cycles, used a sample-barcoded 5' primer plus a J-beta primer mix. TCRdb reprocessed the 5' RACE reads with MiXCR, giving one entry per CDR3 protein. The sample yields about 970,000 distinct CDR3 sequences, 45% to 60% seen once. The sample consisted of blood. Receptors originate from an older woman in good health.

A note on this clonotype: A single base separates this from a much larger clone, so it may be a read error. This chain connects TRBV10-3 to TRBJ2-7, with D possibly being TRBD2 (5 bases). CDR1 is ENHRY and CDR2 is SYGVKD in the germline V gene. Trimming left V 7 bases short and J 3 bases short, with 16 bases between. The CDR3 has 14 residues. The CDR3 protein is CAITNGAAGYEQYF. As DNA, the CDR3 is TGTGCCATCACCAACGGAGCGGCTGGCTACGAGCAGTACTTC.

This rearrangement joins TRBV12-3 or TRBV12-4 to TRBJ2-5, with D possibly TRBD2 on 5 matching bases. The CDR3 totals 13 residues. Trimming pared 6 bases from V and 9 bases from J, leaving 17 bases between. CDR3 amino acids: CASSPYGYGAQYF. Here the CDR3 DNA reads TGTGCCAGCAGCCCTTATGGGTACGGGGCCCAGTACTTC.

This clonotype has just a few counts. This rearrangement joins TRBV20-1 to TRBJ1-2; unclear D gene. This CDR3 spans 12 amino acids. Germline-derived CDR1 and CDR2 are DFQATT and SNEGSKA (reference sequence). V lost 6 bases, J lost 4 bases, and 12 bases lay in between. CDR3 bases: TGCAGTGCCCAAAATGCCCTCTATGGCTACACCTTC. Translating gives CSAQNALYGYTF.

This clonotype was counted between two and nine times. The V call is TRBV7-9, the J call TRBJ2-5; D may be TRBD2 (5 bases). The CDR3 covers 15 residues. V was pared by 6 bases and J by 4 bases, with 18 bases between. Per germline, CDR1 SEHNR and CDR2 FQNEAQ (reference sequence). CDR3 DNA: TGTGCCAGCAGTTCAATTGGAGAGGGTTCAGAGACCCAGTACTTC. Translating gives CASSSIGEGSETQYF.

The chain is built from TRBV6-4 and TRBJ2-6; D is tentatively TRBD1 or TRBD2 (5 bases each). Germline V gene sequence: CDR1 MRHNA, CDR2 SNTAGT. V was trimmed by 3 bases and J by 0 bases, leaving 6 bases between them. The CDR3 spans 15 residues. CDR3 region: CASSEGDSGANVLTF. The CDR3 DNA is TGTGCCAGCAGTGAGGGGGACTCTGGGGCCAACGTCCTGACTTTC.

This clonotype showed up just a few times. The chain combines TRBV9 with TRBJ2-7; possible D gene TRBD1, 5 bases. Trimming cost V 7 bases and J 0 bases, with 11 bases left between them. This CDR3 is 13 amino acids long. Germline values: CDR1 SGDLS, CDR2 YYNGEE. CDR3 in amino acids: CASGAGISYEQYF. CDR3 nucleotides: TGTGCCAGCGGAGCAGGGATCTCCTACGAGCAGTACTTC.

CDR3 protein: CASSPGTGKAGNEKLFF. The CDR3 nucleotides are TGTGCCAGCAGCCCCGGGACAGGGAAGGCGGGGAACGAAAAACTGTTTTTT. V and J are TRBV12-3 or TRBV12-4 and TRBJ1-4; 9 bases map to TRBD1. With V trimmed by 6 bases and J by 8 bases, 16 bases remained unmatched. The CDR3 has 17 residues.

Ten or more counts support this clonotype. V and J are TRBV7-2 and TRBJ2-7; D not certain. V shed 5 bases and J shed 5 bases, with 19 bases lying between them. Germline V gene data show CDR1 as SGHTA and CDR2 as FQGNSA. The CDR3 is made up of 15 amino acids. The CDR3 nucleotides read TGTGCCAGCAGCAATAATGGTTTTTCTGGAGACGAGCAGTACTTC. Residues: CASSNNGFSGDEQYF. Drawing the rest from reference TRBV7-2 and TRBJ2-7, the complete variable domain is GAGVSQSPSNKVTEKGKDVELRCDPISGHTALYWYRQSLGQGLEFLIYFQGNSAPDKSGLPSDRFSAERTGGSVSTLTIQRTQQEDSAVYLCASSNNGFSGDEQYFGPGTRLTVT.

This sequence joins TRBV20-1 and TRBJ1-5; D may be TRBD1 (6 bases). CDR1 is DFQATT and CDR2 is SNEGSKA in the germline V gene (reference sequence). Trimming took 5 bases from V and 1 from J, leaving 15 bases between them. The CDR3 extends over 15 amino acids. CDR3 DNA: TGCAGTGCTCGTCCCCAGAGGGGGAGCAATCAGCCCCAGCATTTT. Protein product: CSARPQRGSNQPQHF.

This clonotype was detected a few times. The V call is TRBV9, the J call TRBJ1-4, with TRBD1 matching over 9 bases. This CDR3 is 16 amino acids long. Trimming took 5 bases from V and 3 from J; bases not matched to a gene: 8. Germline CDR1 SGDLS, CDR2 YYNGEE. The CDR3: CASSPTGGASNEKLFF. Written as DNA, the CDR3 is TGTGCCAGCAGTCCCACAGGGGGCGCGTCTAATGAAAAACTGTTTTTT.

The chain links TRBV20-1 to TRBJ2-5, with 8 bases matching TRBD1. Trimming at V came to 5 bases and at J to 4 bases, leaving 9 bases not matched to a gene. Per the germline V gene, CDR1 is DFQATT and CDR2 is SNEGSKA (reference sequence). The CDR3 runs 14 residues. CDR3 sequence: CSADSGQGPETQYF. The CDR3 DNA reads as TGCAGTGCTGACTCTGGACAGGGCCCAGAGACCCAGTACTTC.

The chain couples TRBV11-3 to TRBJ2-5, with D unclear. Germline V gene data show CDR1 as SGHNT and CDR2 as YENEEA. This CDR3 has 13 residues. Trimming removed 5 bases from V and 0 bases from J, with 7 bases in between. The CDR3 DNA is TGTGCCAGCAGCAACGGGTACCAAGAGACCCAGTACTTC. It translates to CASSNGYQETQYF. The full variable domain, in which reference TRBV11-3 and TRBJ2-5 provide the parts outside the CDR3, is EAGVVQSPRYKIIEKKQPVAFWCNPISGHNTLYWYLQNLGQGPELLIRYENEEAVDDSQLPKDRFSAERLKGVDSTLKIQPAELGDSAVYLCASSNGYQETQYFGPGTRLLVL.

This clonotype was counted only a few times. The chain links TRBV6-5 to TRBJ2-7; no reliable D call. The CDR3 loop spans 15 amino acids. Germline V gene lookup returns CDR1 MNHEY and CDR2 SVGAGI. With 4 bases removed from V and 2 bases from J, the gap between germline ends came to 15 bases. The CDR3 nucleotides read TGTGCCAGCAGTTCACCGGGCCAAGTGGCCTACGAGCAGTACTTC. Translation: CASSSPGQVAYEQYF.

The gene calls are TRBV27 and TRBJ2-7, with 9 bases identical to TRBD1. The CDR3 extends over 17 amino acids. Germline trimming cut 5 bases from V and 2 bases from J; bases unmatched to any gene: 13. From germline, CDR1 is MNHEY and CDR2 SMNVEV (reference sequence). CDR3 nucleotide sequence: TGTGCCAGCAGTCCCCACAGGGGGCGAATACTACCCTACGAGCAGTACTTC. This gives the protein CASSPHRGRILPYEQYF.

This clonotype was found a few times. The rearrangement joins TRBV20-1 to TRBJ2-5; 10 nucleotides match TRBD2. CDR3 length equals 15 residues. In germline, CDR1 is DFQATT, CDR2 SNEGSKA (reference sequence). V dropped 0 bases and J dropped 6; count of bases not matched to a gene: 7. Here the CDR3 reads CSARDGGLAMQTQYF. Here the CDR3 DNA reads TGCAGTGCTAGAGATGGGGGACTAGCGATGCAGACCCAGTACTTC.

In its sample, this clonotype was seen a few times. The V call is TRBV27, the J call TRBJ2-1; possible D gene TRBD2, 5 bases. Germline CDR1 MNHEY, CDR2 SMNVEV (reference sequence). The V gene lost 2 bases and the J gene lost 4 bases, with 9 bases spanning the gap. CDR3 length: 14 amino acids. The CDR3 DNA sequence: TGTGCCAGCAGTTTAGGACTCCATTACAATGAGCAGTTCTTC. Translation: CASSLGLHYNEQFF.

The table lists this clonotype with a few counts. The chain uses TRBV20-1 and TRBJ2-1; 8 nucleotides align to TRBD2. From germline, CDR1 is DFQATT and CDR2 SNEGSKA (reference sequence). The CDR3 runs 12 residues. Trimming removed 2 bases from V and 13 bases from J; junction bases left unmatched: 7. The CDR3 DNA is TGCAGTGCTAGAAAAACCGGGACTAGTCAGTTCTTC. Its protein is CSARKTGTSQFF.

This clonotype occurred a few times. The gene calls are TRBV4-3 and TRBJ2-5, with TRBD2 as a possible D gene (6 bases). Germline-derived CDR1 and CDR2 are LGHNA and YSLEER. The CDR3 covers 16 residues. Trimming took off 1 base at V and 7 bases at J, with 19 bases between the two ends. The CDR3 loop reads CASSQGASGLGGTQYF. CDR3 DNA sequence: TGCGCCAGCAGCCAAGGGGCCTCGGGACTCGGCGGGACCCAGTACTTC.

The V and J genes are TRBV4-2 and TRBJ2-7; the D gene could be TRBD1 or TRBD2 (6 bases each). The CDR3 has 17 residues. The germline V gene encodes CDR1 LGHNA and CDR2 YNFKEQ. The V end lost 1 base, the J end lost 2 bases, and 18 bases lay between the germline ends. This chain's CDR3 is CASSQVGGRFEAYEQYF. In DNA, the CDR3 is TGTGCCAGCAGCCAAGTCGGGGGCAGGTTCGAGGCCTACGAGCAGTACTTC.

The chain combines TRBV7-3 with TRBJ2-2; D is ambiguous. From germline, CDR1 is SGHTA and CDR2 FQGTGA. The CDR3 covers 13 residues. V lost 2 bases to trimming and J lost 6 bases, with 7 bases between them. In DNA form, the CDR3 reads TGTGCCAGCAGCTTATACTTAGCCGGGGAGCTGTTTTTT. Amino acids: CASSLYLAGELFF.